This TCR beta chain was recovered during a study of T-cell reconstitution after alpha-beta-depleted transplantation in children. The CDR3 spans 14 residues. With 8 bases clipped from V and 5 bases from J, the junction kept 9 bases outside the gene matches. The germline V gene has CDR1 SNHLY and CDR2 FYNNEI. Preparing the TCRbeta library involved the use of unique molecular identifiers. TCRdb itself ran the PCR reads through MiXCR, one entry per CDR3 protein. The table includes about 980,000 distinct CDR3 sequences, roughly 29% detected once. The sequence derives from a boy under two years old who had a stem cell transplant for SCID, so the T cells may come from the graft donor. The V and J genes are TRBV2 and TRBJ1-5; 7 bases align to TRBD1. This sample comprised PBMCs, mostly from graft donor cells, obtained 360 days after TCRalphabeta/CD19-depleted stem cell transplant. The CDR3 bases are TGTGCCAGCGGCGGACAGGCGGGCGATCAGCCCCAGCATTTT. It encodes CASGGQAGDQPQHF. Supplemented by reference TRBV2 and TRBJ1-5, the full variable domain reads EPEVTQTPSHQVTQMGQEVILRCVPISNHLYFYWYRQILGQKVEFLVSFYNNEISEKSEIFDDQFSVERPDGSNFTLKIRSTKLEDSAMYFCASGGQAGDQPQHFGDGTRLSIL.